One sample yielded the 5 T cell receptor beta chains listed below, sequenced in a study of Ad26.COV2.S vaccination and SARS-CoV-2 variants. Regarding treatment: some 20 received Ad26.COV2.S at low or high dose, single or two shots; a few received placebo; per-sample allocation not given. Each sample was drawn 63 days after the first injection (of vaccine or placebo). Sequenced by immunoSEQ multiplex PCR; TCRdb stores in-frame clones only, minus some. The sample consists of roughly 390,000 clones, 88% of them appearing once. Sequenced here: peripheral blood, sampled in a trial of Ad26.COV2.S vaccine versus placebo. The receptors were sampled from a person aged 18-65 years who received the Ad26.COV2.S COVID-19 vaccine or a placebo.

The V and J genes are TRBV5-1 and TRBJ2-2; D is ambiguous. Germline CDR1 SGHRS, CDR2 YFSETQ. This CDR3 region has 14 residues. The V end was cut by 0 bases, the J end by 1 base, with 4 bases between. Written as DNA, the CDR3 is TGCGCCAGCAGCTTGGAACGGAACACCGGGGAGCTGTTTTTT. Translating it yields CASSLERNTGELFF.

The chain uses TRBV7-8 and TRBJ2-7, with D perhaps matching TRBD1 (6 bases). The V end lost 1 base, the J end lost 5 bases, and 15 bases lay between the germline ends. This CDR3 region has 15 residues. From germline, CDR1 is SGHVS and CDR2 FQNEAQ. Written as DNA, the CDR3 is TGTGCCAGCAGCTTAGGGGGGCGGTCGGTGGACGAGCAGTACTTC. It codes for CASSLGGRSVDEQYF.

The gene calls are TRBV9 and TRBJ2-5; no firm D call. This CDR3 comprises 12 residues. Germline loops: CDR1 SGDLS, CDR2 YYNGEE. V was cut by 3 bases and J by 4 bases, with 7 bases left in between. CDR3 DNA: TGTGCCAGCAGCGGGACCGGAGAGACCCAGTACTTC. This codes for CASSGTGETQYF. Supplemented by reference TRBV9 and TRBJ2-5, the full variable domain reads DSGVTQTPKHLITATGQRVTLRCSPRSGDLSVYWYQQSLDQGLQFLIQYYNGEERAKGNILERFSAQQFPDLHSELNLSSLELGDSALYFCASSGTGETQYFGPGTRLLVL.

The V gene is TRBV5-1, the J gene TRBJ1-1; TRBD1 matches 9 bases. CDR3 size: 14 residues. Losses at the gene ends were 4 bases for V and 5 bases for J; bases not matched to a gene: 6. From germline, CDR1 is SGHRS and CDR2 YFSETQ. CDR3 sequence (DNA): TGCGCCAGCAGCCCCGGGACAGGGAGGACTGAAGCTTTCTTT. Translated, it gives CASSPGTGRTEAFF.

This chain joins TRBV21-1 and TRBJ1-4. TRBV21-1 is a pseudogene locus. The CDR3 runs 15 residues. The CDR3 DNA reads TGTGCCAGCAGCATACCGGGAAGGGAATTTGAAAAACTGTTTTTT. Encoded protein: CASSIPGREFEKLFF.